The 4 T cell receptor beta chains reported below all come from one sample, sequenced in a study of T cell responses to AZD1222 COVID-19 vaccine. Clones were read by immunoSEQ multiplex PCR, and TCRdb kept only the in-frame ones, dropping some. The sample records around 150,000 clones, 80% to 95% being singletons. The sample here was peripheral blood, taken on day 0 of AZD1222 vaccination. All receptors come from an adult in good health.

The J gene is TRBJ2-7, the V gene TRBV28; D perhaps matches TRBD1 (7 bases). The CDR3 loop spans 14 amino acids. The germline CDR1 and CDR2 sequences are MDHEN and SYDVKM. Trimming removed 9 bases from V and 0 bases from J, with 15 bases in between. Written as DNA, the CDR3 is TGTGCCAGTAGGACCCAGGGGGGCTCCTACGAGCAGTACTTC. Protein sequence: CASRTQGGSYEQYF.

This clone was counted only a few times. The chain uses TRBV30 and TRBJ1-2; TRBD1 might be the D (6 bases). CDR1 GTSNPN and CDR2 SVGIG come from the germline V gene (reference sequence). The CDR3 contains 12 residues. Trimming removed 2 bases from V and 8 bases from J, with 12 bases in between. DNA for the CDR3: TGTGCCTGGAGTACGGGGGGCGGGGGCTACACCTTC. The encoded protein is CAWSTGGGGYTF. Supplemented by reference TRBV30 and TRBJ1-2, the full variable domain reads SQTIHQWPATLVQPVGSPLSLECTVEGTSNPNLYWYRQAAGRGLQLLFYSVGIGQISSEVPQNLSASRPQDRQFILSSKKLLLSDSGFYLCAWSTGGGGYTFGSGTRLTVV.

The CDR3 DNA reads as TGCAGCGTTGAAGATAGCGGAGACTACGAGCAGTACTTC. It encodes CSVEDSGDYEQYF. V usage is TRBV29-1 and J usage is TRBJ2-7; weak D call: TRBD2 (6 bases). The CDR3 loop spans 13 amino acids. Trimming left V 0 bases short and J 3 bases short, with 9 bases between. CDR1 SQVTM and CDR2 ANQGSEA come from the germline V gene.

The chain recombines TRBV24-1 with TRBJ2-2; weak D call: TRBD2 (5 bases). The CDR3 is made up of 17 amino acids. Germline V gives CDR1 KGHDR, CDR2 SFDVKD. V lost 5 bases and J 0 bases, leaving 15 bases between the germline ends. CDR3 sequence reads: CATSAGYGQANTGELFF. The CDR3 region has the DNA TGTGCCACCAGTGCGGGGTACGGGCAGGCGAACACCGGGGAGCTGTTTTTT.